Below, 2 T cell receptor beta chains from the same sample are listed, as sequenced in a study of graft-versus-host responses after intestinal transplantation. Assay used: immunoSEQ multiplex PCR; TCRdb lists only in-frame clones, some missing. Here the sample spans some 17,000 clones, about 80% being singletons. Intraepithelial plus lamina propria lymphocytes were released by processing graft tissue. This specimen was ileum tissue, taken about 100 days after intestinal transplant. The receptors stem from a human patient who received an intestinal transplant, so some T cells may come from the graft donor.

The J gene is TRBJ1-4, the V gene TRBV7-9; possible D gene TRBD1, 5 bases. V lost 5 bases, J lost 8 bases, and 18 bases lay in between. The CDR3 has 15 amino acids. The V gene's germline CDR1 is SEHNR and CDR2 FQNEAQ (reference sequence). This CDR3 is CASSQNPGTGEKLFF. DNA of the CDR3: TGTGCCAGCAGCCAAAACCCCGGGACCGGGGAAAAACTGTTTTTT.

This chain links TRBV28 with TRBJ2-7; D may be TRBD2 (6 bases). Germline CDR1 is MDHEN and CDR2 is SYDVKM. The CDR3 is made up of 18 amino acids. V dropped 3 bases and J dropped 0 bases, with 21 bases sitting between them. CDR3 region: CASSFDAGYWGISYEQYF. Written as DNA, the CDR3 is TGTGCCAGCAGTTTCGATGCGGGGTACTGGGGGATCTCCTACGAGCAGTACTTC.